The sequence of this T cell receptor beta chain was determined in a study of identical twins. Notes on the study in general: Out-of-frame beta sequences exhibited a weaker degree of excess twin sharing. Abundant cord blood beta clonotypes carried fewer insertions; memory repertoires showed none.

Germline V gene lookup returns CDR1 SGHTA and CDR2 FQGNSA. The germline V and J ends were trimmed by 6 bases and 2 bases, with 17 bases remaining between them. This CDR3 comprises 15 residues. This clonotype was detected a few times. As yet, its antigen is unknown. One entry per CDR3 protein, called by TCRdb with MiXCR from the 5' RACE reads. The sample carries 400,000 to 500,000 distinct CDR3 sequences, 15% to 20% recorded once. The chain is built from TRBV7-2 and TRBJ2-7, with D possibly TRBD1 on 6 matching bases. Sequencing input: naive T cells sorted from blood. The TCR sequence derives from a man aged 50-59 years in good health. The CDR3 coding sequence is TGTGCCAGCAGGTTAACATGGCAGGGGCCCTACGAGCAGTACTTC. This encodes CASRLTWQGPYEQYF.